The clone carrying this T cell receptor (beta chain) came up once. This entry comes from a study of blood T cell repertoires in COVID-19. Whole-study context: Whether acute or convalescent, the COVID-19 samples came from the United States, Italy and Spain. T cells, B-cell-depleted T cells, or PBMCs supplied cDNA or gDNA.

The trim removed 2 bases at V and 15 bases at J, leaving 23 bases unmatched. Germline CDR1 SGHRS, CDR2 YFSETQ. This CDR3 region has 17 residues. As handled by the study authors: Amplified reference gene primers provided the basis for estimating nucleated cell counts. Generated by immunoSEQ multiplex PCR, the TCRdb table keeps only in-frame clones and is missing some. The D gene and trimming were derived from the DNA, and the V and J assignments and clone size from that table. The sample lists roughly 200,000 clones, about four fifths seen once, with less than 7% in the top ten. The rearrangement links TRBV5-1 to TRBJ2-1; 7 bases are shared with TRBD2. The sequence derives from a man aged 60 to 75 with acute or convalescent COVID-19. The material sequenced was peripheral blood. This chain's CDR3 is CASSFTAGAAGSRLRFF. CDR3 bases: TGCGCCAGCAGCTTCACTGCGGGAGCCGCGGGGAGCCGGCTTCGGTTCTTC.